The 22 T cell receptor beta chains listed next were all sequenced from one sample in a study of blood T cell repertoires in COVID-19. Profiled with immunoSEQ multiplex PCR; TCRdb holds only in-frame clones, not every one. The table has approximately 230,000 clones, more than 65% seen once. Sequencing was performed on peripheral blood. The receptors come from a woman in her forties with active or convalescent COVID-19.

This chain links TRBV16 with TRBJ1-5, with D possibly TRBD1 on 6 matching bases. This CDR3 has 13 amino acids. CDR1 is KGHSY and CDR2 is FQNENV in the germline V gene. V was cut by 6 bases and J by 6 bases, with 12 bases left in between. CDR3: CASRQGWGQPQHF. CDR3 nucleotides: TGTGCCAGCAGACAGGGTTGGGGTCAGCCCCAGCATTTT.

Only one count was recorded for this clone. This chain links TRBV5-4 with TRBJ2-1, with D perhaps matching TRBD1 (7 bases). Germline V lookup: CDR1 SGHNT, CDR2 YYREEE (reference sequence). Trimming took off 3 bases at V and 4 bases at J, with 17 bases between the two ends. The CDR3 extends over 16 amino acids. Here the CDR3 reads CASSYGGGGRYNEQFF. Written as DNA, the CDR3 is TGTGCCAGCAGCTATGGCGGAGGGGGCCGATACAATGAGCAGTTCTTC.

V is TRBV24-1 and J is TRBJ2-3; possible D gene TRBD1, 6 bases. The CDR3 consists of 13 residues. Trimming took off 5 bases at V and 7 bases at J, with 12 bases between the two ends. Germline CDR1 KGHDR, CDR2 SFDVKD. The CDR3 region is CATSGTAANTQYF. The CDR3 coding sequence is TGTGCCACCAGTGGGACAGCGGCAAATACGCAGTATTTT.

The V and J genes are TRBV30 and TRBJ1-1; D uncertain. The CDR3 totals 13 residues. Per germline, CDR1 GTSNPN and CDR2 SVGIG (reference sequence). V dropped 0 bases and J dropped 5 bases, with 10 bases sitting between them. The CDR3 loop is CAWSVLGPTEAFF. The CDR3 region has the DNA TGTGCCTGGAGTGTACTAGGACCTACTGAAGCTTTCTTT.

There are a few counts of this clone. The genes are TRBV28 and TRBJ1-2; tentative D call: TRBD1 (5 bases). CDR3 length: 15 amino acids. CDR1 and CDR2 (germline): MDHEN, SYDVKM. Trimming took off 5 bases at V and 3 bases at J, with 16 bases between the two ends. The CDR3 DNA follows: TGTGCCAGCAGTCCCCCCAGATCAGGGTACTATGGCTACACCTTC. This gives the protein CASSPPRSGYYGYTF.

The chain combines TRBV24-1 with TRBJ2-2, with a weak D call TRBD2 (5 bases). Trimming took 5 bases from V and 5 from J, leaving 8 bases between them. CDR1 is KGHDR, CDR2 SFDVKD, per germline. The CDR3 loop spans 13 amino acids. CDR3 in DNA: TGTGCCACCAGTGTCTCGGGAACCGGGGAGCTGTTTTTT. Translation: CATSVSGTGELFF.

This clone was seen only once. The chain combines TRBV7-8 with TRBJ1-1, with 7 bases fitting TRBD1. CDR3 size: 15 residues. Looked up from germline, CDR1 is SGHVS and CDR2 is FQNEAQ. V trimming: 1 base; J trimming: 1 base; junction bases outside the gene matches: 3. CDR3 region: CASSLVGTANTEAFF. The CDR3 coding sequence is TGTGCCAGCAGCTTAGTCGGGACAGCGAACACTGAAGCTTTCTTT.

V usage is TRBV19 and J usage is TRBJ1-5; D possibly corresponds to TRBD1 (5 bases). Germline CDR1 is LNHDA and CDR2 is SQIVND (reference sequence). This CDR3 comprises 15 residues. With 0 bases removed from V and 10 bases from J, the gap between germline ends came to 16 bases. Written as DNA, the CDR3 is TGTGCCAGTAGTATAGATCGTACAGGTACGAGACCCCAGCATTTT. It yields the protein CASSIDRTGTRPQHF.

The V and J genes are TRBV9 and TRBJ2-7; 7 nucleotides agree with TRBD2. V gave up 3 bases and J gave up 7 bases; unmatched junction bases: 4. Germline V gene lookup returns CDR1 SGDLS and CDR2 YYNGEE. This CDR3 comprises 12 residues. The CDR3 region is CASSGPGGEQYF. In nucleotides, the CDR3 is TGTGCCAGCAGCGGGCCGGGGGGAGAGCAGTACTTC.

The J gene is TRBJ2-1, the V gene TRBV7-9; 15 nucleotides line up with TRBD2. CDR3 length: 17 residues. Germline V gene lookup returns CDR1 SEHNR and CDR2 FQNEAQ (reference sequence). V lost 4 bases and J lost 9; bases outside the gene matches: 10. CDR3 region: CASSSSLGLAGGREQFF. The CDR3, as DNA: TGTGCCAGCAGCTCATCTCTTGGACTAGCGGGGGGGCGTGAGCAGTTCTTC. Together with reference TRBV7-9 and TRBJ2-1, the CDR3 gives the full variable domain: DTGVSQNPRHKITKRGQNVTFRCDPISEHNRLYWYRQTLGQGPEFLTYFQNEAQLEKSRLLSDRFSAERPKGSFSTLEIQRTEQGDSAMYLCASSSSLGLAGGREQFFGPGTRLTVL.

The rearrangement uses TRBV13 and TRBJ2-5; TRBD2 matches 15 bases. CDR3 length: 15 amino acids. V shed 5 bases and J 5 bases; nucleotides not matched to a gene: 3. Germline V gene data show CDR1 as PRHDT and CDR2 as FYEKMQ (reference sequence). CDR3 DNA sequence: TGTGCCAGCAGCCACGGGACTAGCGGGGGGGAGACCCAGTACTTC. This translates into CASSHGTSGGETQYF.

The rearrangement links TRBV5-4 to TRBJ1-2; TRBD1 agrees at 7 bases. Germline-derived CDR1 and CDR2 are SGHNT and YYREEE (reference sequence). This CDR3 spans 11 amino acids. V was pared by 3 bases and J by 13 bases, with 6 bases of the junction left unmatched. This CDR3 reads CASSSDRAPTF. DNA for the CDR3: TGTGCCAGCAGCTCCGACAGGGCCCCCACCTTC.

The V call is TRBV6-4, the J call TRBJ1-6; 7 bases line up with TRBD1. Germline V lookup: CDR1 MRHNA, CDR2 SNTAGT. The CDR3 consists of 15 residues. V was clipped by 6 bases and J by 0 bases; unmatched bases: 2. CDR3 coding DNA: TGTGCCAGCAGACGGGACAGCTCCTATAATTCACCCCTCCACTTT. It codes for CASRRDSSYNSPLHF.

This rearrangement joins TRBV7-3 to TRBJ2-1; tentatively, D is TRBD2 (6 bases). CDR3 length: 17 amino acids. V was pared by 5 bases and J by 0 bases, with 17 bases between. Per germline, CDR1 SGHTA and CDR2 FQGTGA. In DNA form, the CDR3 reads TGTGCCAGCAGCCCACCTCCCGGGGGTAGCTCCTACAATGAGCAGTTCTTC. It codes for CASSPPPGGSSYNEQFF.

The chain combines TRBV6-5 with TRBJ2-2; D is possibly TRBD2 (5 bases). The CDR3 runs 14 residues. Deletions cut 8 bases from V and 1 base from J, with 11 bases between. Germline V lookup: CDR1 MNHEY, CDR2 SVGAGI. As DNA, the CDR3 is TGTGCCAGCTGGTCGGGGAGGAACACCGGGGAGCTGTTTTTT. It encodes CASWSGRNTGELFF.

V and J are TRBV12-3 or TRBV12-4 and TRBJ2-1; 8 nucleotides align to TRBD1. Trimming cost V 7 bases and J 5 bases; bases outside gene matches: 4. This CDR3 contains 13 residues. The CDR3 sequence is CASTSTGDNEQFF. DNA for the CDR3: TGTGCCAGCACCTCGACAGGGGACAATGAGCAGTTCTTC.

There are a few counts of this clone. This chain links TRBV19 with TRBJ1-1; 10 positions agree with TRBD1. CDR3 length equals 14 residues. Trimming took 6 bases from V and 8 from J; bases not matched to a gene: 9. The germline V gene has CDR1 LNHDA and CDR2 SQIVND (reference sequence). The CDR3 DNA reads TGTGCCAGTAGAACTGGGACAGGGGATATGGAAGCTTTCTTT. Protein sequence: CASRTGTGDMEAFF.

The rearrangement uses TRBV28 and TRBJ2-3, with a weak D call TRBD2 (5 bases). Trimming took 3 bases from V and 11 from J, leaving 9 bases between them. CDR1 MDHEN and CDR2 SYDVKM come from the germline V gene. The CDR3 spans 11 residues. The CDR3 DNA reads TGTGCCAGCAGTTTCTTAGGGAGGCAGTATTTT. Its protein is CASSFLGRQYF. Drawing the rest from reference TRBV28 and TRBJ2-3, the complete variable domain is DVKVTQSSRYLVKRTGEKVFLECVQDMDHENMFWYRQDPGLGLRLIYFSYDVKMKEKGDIPEGYSVSREKKERFSLILESASTNQTSMYLCASSFLGRQYFGPGTRLTVL.

The genes are TRBV6-2 or TRBV6-3 and TRBJ1-3, with D hard to call. This CDR3 region has 12 residues. V was trimmed by 4 bases and J by 4 bases, leaving 5 bases between them. CDR1 is MNHEY and CDR2 is SVGEGT in the germline V gene. The CDR3 is CASSFQGNTIYF. Written as DNA, the CDR3 is TGTGCCAGCAGTTTTCAGGGAAACACCATATATTTT.

This CDR3 reads CASSQDPRNKAFF. The CDR3 bases are TGCGCCAGCAGCCAAGATCCCAGGAATAAAGCTTTCTTT. V and J are TRBV4-1 and TRBJ1-1; D uncertain. In germline, CDR1 is MGHRA, CDR2 YSYEKL. The CDR3 extends over 13 amino acids. V shed 0 bases and J shed 9 bases, with 11 bases lying between them.

This clone was detected only once. The genes are TRBV5-6 and TRBJ1-2; D is undetermined. The CDR3 covers 15 residues. The germline V gene encodes CDR1 SGHDT and CDR2 YYEEEE. V gave up 1 base and J gave up 4 bases, with 14 bases separating them. CDR3 amino acids: CASSLFGDYVYGYTF. In nucleotides, the CDR3 is TGTGCCAGCAGCTTGTTCGGGGATTACGTCTATGGCTACACCTTC.

This chain joins TRBV2 and TRBJ1-6; tentative D call: TRBD1 (5 bases). The CDR3 runs 14 residues. Germline V gives CDR1 SNHLY, CDR2 FYNNEI. Trimming took off 7 bases at V and 7 bases at J, with 14 bases between the two ends. The CDR3 sequence is CASNDRQGNSPLHF. CDR3 nucleotide sequence: TGTGCCAGCAACGACCGCCAGGGCAATTCACCCCTCCACTTT.